Shown below are 25 T cell receptor beta chains from a single sample sequenced in a study of T cells expressing NK-cell markers. TCRdb re-called the 5' RACE reads and gives one entry per CDR3 protein, without DNA. Listed are 550,000 to 600,000 distinct CDR3 sequences; 3% to 4.5% falls within the top ten. The specimen sequenced was blood T cells: a sorted CD56 or NKG2C T cell subset, CD4+ or CD8+ T cells, or bulk PBMC T cells (not recorded which). The receptors come from a man in his late teens or twenties in good health.

V and J are TRBV3-1 and TRBJ2-1; checking the TCRdb D call of TRBD2 is not possible without DNA. Per the germline V gene, CDR1 is LGHDT and CDR2 is YNNKEL (reference sequence). There are 18 residues in the CDR3. This CDR3 reads CASSRGLAGGPFYNEQFF.

V and J are TRBV7-2 and TRBJ2-5. Germline CDR1 is SGHTA and CDR2 is FQGNSA. The CDR3 is 15 residues long. CDR3 sequence: CASSSQQRVRETQYF.

This rearrangement joins TRBV5-1 to TRBJ2-7; absent DNA, TCRdb's TRBD1 call cannot be checked. In germline, CDR1 is SGHRS, CDR2 YFSETQ. The CDR3 has 14 residues. The CDR3 loop is CASKSRGSSYEQYF.

This sequence joins TRBV10-2 and TRBJ2-1; there is no DNA to check the TCRdb D call of TRBD2. The germline V gene has CDR1 WSHSY and CDR2 SAAADI. This CDR3 contains 15 residues. This CDR3 reads CASGQPSGIYNEQFF.

The chain couples TRBV21-1 to TRBJ1-6; checking the TCRdb D call of TRBD1 is not possible without DNA. TRBV21-1 is a recognized pseudogene. This CDR3 is 17 amino acids long. The CDR3 sequence: CASSDGEEGPGDSPLHF.

This chain links TRBV7-9 with TRBJ2-2; with no DNA, the TCRdb D assignment of TRBD2 cannot be verified. The CDR3 has 16 amino acids. Germline assignment: CDR1 SEHNR and CDR2 FQNEAQ (reference sequence). This chain's CDR3 is CASSSLAGVRTGELFF.

V is TRBV12-3 or TRBV12-4 and J is TRBJ1-5; there is no DNA to check the TCRdb D call of TRBD1. There are 13 residues in the CDR3. The CDR3 loop reads CASNAWGKGPQHF.

The V gene is TRBV6-5, the J gene TRBJ1-2; TCRdb proposes TRBD1, but this gene call is untestable without DNA. This CDR3 region has 16 residues. Germline CDR1 reads MNHEY; CDR2 reads SVGAGI. CDR3 in amino acids: CASSWHPGQGHYGYTF.

V usage is TRBV12-3 or TRBV12-4 and J usage is TRBJ2-1; the D call from TCRdb, TRBD2, cannot be confirmed without DNA. This CDR3 has 16 amino acids. CDR3 protein: CASSSPGTSGRPEQFF.

The CDR3 protein is CASTQGWTTPRKPDTQYF. The V and J genes are TRBV7-6 and TRBJ2-3; the D gene TCRdb calls, TRBD2, cannot be checked with no DNA. The CDR3 contains 18 residues. Germline CDR1 and CDR2: SGHVS and FNYEAQ.

This chain connects TRBV7-2 to TRBJ2-7; the D call of TRBD2 rests on TCRdb alone, since no DNA is present to check it. The CDR3 extends over 17 amino acids. Germline V CDR1 and CDR2: SGHTA, FQGNSA. CDR3 amino acids: CASSFRTGTSERNEQYF.

V gene TRBV12-3 or TRBV12-4 combines with J gene TRBJ1-2. The CDR3 totals 12 residues. The CDR3 sequence is CASSQFNYGYTF.

The rearrangement uses TRBV5-1 and TRBJ1-4; the D call from TCRdb, TRBD1, cannot be confirmed without DNA. Germline-derived CDR1 and CDR2 are SGHRS and YFSETQ. This CDR3 is 14 amino acids long. The CDR3 protein is CASSLPDSNEKLFF.

The chain uses TRBV20-1 and TRBJ2-1; TCRdb's assignment of TRBD2 cannot be checked, as there is no DNA. The CDR3 consists of 13 residues. CDR1 and CDR2 from the germline V gene are DFQATT and SNEGSKA (reference sequence). The CDR3 loop reads CSAPRTSWNEQFF.

The chain joins TRBV5-1 to TRBJ2-4. The CDR3 loop spans 15 amino acids. Germline V gene lookup returns CDR1 SGHRS and CDR2 YFSETQ. CDR3 in amino acids: CASSLIDSGIDIQYF.

This sequence joins TRBV28 and TRBJ2-2; TCRdb's D call of TRBD1 is untestable without DNA. This CDR3 region has 16 residues. CDR1 and CDR2 from the germline V gene are MDHEN and SYDVKM. The CDR3 spells CASSYLLQGIAGELFF.

The chain combines TRBV20-1 with TRBJ2-3; the D call of TRBD2 rests on TCRdb alone, since no DNA is present to check it. CDR1 is DFQATT and CDR2 is SNEGSKA in the germline V gene (reference sequence). The CDR3 spans 19 residues. CDR3 residues: CSATYSWTSGRAGTDTQYF.

The genes are TRBV5-6 and TRBJ1-6. Germline CDR1 SGHDT, CDR2 YYEEEE. The CDR3 is made up of 13 amino acids. The CDR3 loop reads CASSSTVGTPLHF.

This CDR3 reads CASSVGGSGNTDTQYF. The V call is TRBV9, the J call TRBJ2-3; TCRdb lists TRBD2, though no DNA is available to test this call. From germline, CDR1 is SGDLS and CDR2 YYNGEE. CDR3 size: 16 residues.

The rearrangement links TRBV12-3 or TRBV12-4 to TRBJ2-5; no DNA is available, so the TRBD2 call from TCRdb remains unchecked. The CDR3 runs 13 residues. The CDR3 loop reads CASSQGLAETQYF.

The chain is built from TRBV3-1 and TRBJ2-1. This CDR3 is 15 amino acids long. Germline CDR1 reads LGHDT; CDR2 reads YNNKEL (reference sequence). CDR3 amino acids: CASSPRQDSYNEQFF.

The chain links TRBV12-3 or TRBV12-4 to TRBJ2-2; TCRdb's D gene call, TRBD2, goes unchecked for lack of DNA. This CDR3 region has 16 residues. The CDR3 spells CASNLGRAWGTGELFF.

CDR3 region: CASRGTSNTEAFF. The chain uses TRBV6-5 and TRBJ1-1. CDR1 and CDR2 from the germline V gene are MNHEY and SVGAGI. The CDR3 is 13 amino acids.

This chain links TRBV20-1 with TRBJ2-1; the TCRdb call, TRBD2, lacks DNA for checking. The CDR3 covers 12 residues. CDR1 and CDR2 from the germline V gene are DFQATT and SNEGSKA (reference sequence). CDR3 loop: CSASSPGVEQFF.

J is TRBJ2-1 and V is TRBV20-1; TCRdb lists TRBD1, though no DNA is available to test this call. CDR3 length: 12 amino acids. Germline V CDR1 and CDR2: DFQATT, SNEGSKA (reference sequence). The CDR3 reads CSAKGSGGEQFF.